This TCR beta chain is drawn from a study of cytomegalovirus exposure and HLA in healthy donors. Broader study findings: Immune exposure information available was restricted to CMV serostatus.

On this clone: Its antigen is unidentified.

The PCR ran on 60 Vbeta and 13 Jbeta primers. Assay used: immunoSEQ multiplex PCR; TCRdb lists only in-frame clones, some missing. The sample holds about 200,000 clones, approximately 79% seen once. The CDR3 runs 15 residues. With 2 bases removed from V and 7 bases from J, the gap between germline ends came to 12 bases. The germline V gene has CDR1 MNHEY and CDR2 SVGAGI. The clonotype originates from a woman in her twenties or thirties in good health and CMV-seropositive. The specimen was PBMCs. The chain recombines TRBV6-5 with TRBJ1-6; D is unclear. Here the CDR3 reads CASSYVGRGNSPLHF. The CDR3 nucleotides read TGTGCCAGCAGTTACGTCGGCAGAGGAAATTCACCCCTCCACTTT.